These T cell receptor beta chains were read from a single sample in a study of blood T cell repertoires in COVID-19. Profiling relied on immunoSEQ multiplex PCR, and the TCRdb table lists in-frame clones only, not all of them. There are approximately 500,000 clones in the sample; around nine tenths occur only once, and roughly 7.4% lies in the top ten. Sequenced: peripheral blood. The receptor source for this set is a woman between 50 and 59 years old with COVID-19, enrolled during active disease. Each CDR3 is given with its conserved first and last residue. Each record gives: D gene, clone size, V gene, J gene, CDR3 protein, CDR3 DNA. D genes are given only for firm matches. Clone sizes are given selectively: once, few, many, or a class where the clone is expanded.

TRBD2	.	TRBV7-6	TRBJ2-1	CASSSTIAGGPFF	TGTGCCAGCAGCAGTACGATAGCGGGGGGGCCCTTCTTC
TRBD1	.	TRBV25-1	TRBJ1-1	CASSLQGETEAFF	TGTGCCAGCAGCCTCCAGGGGGAAACTGAAGCTTTCTTT
.	once	TRBV28	TRBJ2-7	CASSFPPVSYEQYF	TGTGCCAGCAGTTTTCCCCCGGTATCCTACGAGCAGTACTTC
TRBD1	.	TRBV27	TRBJ2-3	CASSLWGQGVADTQYF	TGTGCCAGCAGTTTATGGGGACAGGGGGTCGCAGATACGCAGTATTTT
.	once	TRBV12-3/TRBV12-4	TRBJ1-1	CASSVQGPEAFF	TGTGCCAGCAGTGTACAGGGCCCGGAAGCTTTCTTT
TRBD2	.	TRBV9	TRBJ2-3	CASSARLAPTDTQYF	TGTGCCAGCAGCGCCCGACTAGCCCCCACAGATACGCAGTATTTT
.	.	TRBV28	TRBJ1-1	CASSLRGFTEAFF	TGTGCCAGCAGTTTAAGGGGGTTCACTGAAGCTTTCTTT
.	.	TRBV29-1	TRBJ2-7	CSVEDRSSVYEQYF	TGCAGCGTGGAGGACAGATCCTCCGTGTACGAGCAGTACTTC
.	.	TRBV6-5	TRBJ2-1	CASILLLGGYNEQFF	TGTGCCAGCATTCTATTACTAGGGGGTTACAATGAGCAGTTCTTC
.	.	TRBV3-1/TRBV3-2	TRBJ2-1	CASSLTTRSNEQFF	TGTGCCAGCAGCCTAACGACTAGGTCCAATGAGCAGTTCTTC
.	.	TRBV5-1	TRBJ1-1	CASTDKQGWGHLNTEAFF	TGCGCCAGCACGGATAAACAGGGTTGGGGTCACCTTAACACTGAAGCTTTCTTT
.	.	TRBV30	TRBJ1-2	CAWSMTGGYGYTF	TGTGCCTGGAGTATGACAGGCGGGTATGGCTACACCTTC
.	.	TRBV4-1	TRBJ2-1	CASSQAVQGAWRYNEQFF	TGCGCCAGCAGCCAGGCGGTGCAGGGTGCTTGGCGGTACAATGAGCAGTTCTTC
.	.	TRBV19	TRBJ1-1	CASSIAAGLNTEAFF	TGTGCCAGTAGTATAGCAGCAGGGTTGAACACTGAAGCTTTCTTT
.	.	TRBV6-1	TRBJ1-5	CASSEGQGQPQHF	TGTGCCAGCAGTGAAGGCCAGGGGCAGCCCCAGCATTTT
.	.	TRBV5-1	TRBJ1-4	CASSLAGREDEKLFF	TGCGCCAGCAGCTTGGCCGGCAGGGAAGATGAAAAACTGTTTTTT
.	.	TRBV21-1	TRBJ2-6	CASSKGGTGQTGANVLTF	TGTGCCAGCAGCAAAGGGGGGACAGGCCAGACCGGGGCCAACGTCCTGACTTTC
.	.	TRBV4-1	TRBJ2-5	CASSETGYQETQYF	TGCGCCAGCAGCGAAACAGGGTACCAAGAGACCCAGTACTTC
.	.	TRBV24-1	TRBJ2-7	CAIKTPGSYEQYF	TGTGCCATCAAAACCCCGGGAAGTTACGAGCAGTACTTC
TRBD2	.	TRBV6-5	TRBJ2-7	CASRPLAGGVGEQYF	TGTGCCAGCAGACCTCTAGCGGGTGGCGTGGGCGAGCAGTACTTC
TRBD1	.	TRBV10-3	TRBJ1-4	CAISTDRGLTEKLFF	TGTGCCATCAGTACCGATAGGGGGCTCACTGAAAAACTGTTTTTT
.	once	TRBV6-4	TRBJ2-1	CASSEVVSAEQFF	TGTGCCAGCAGTGAAGTTGTGAGTGCGGAGCAGTTCTTC
.	.	TRBV6-5	TRBJ2-7	CASEPSEDEQYF	TGTGCCAGCGAACCTTCAGAGGACGAGCAGTACTTC
.	.	TRBV5-8	TRBJ1-2	CASSLVEYGYTF	TGTGCCAGCAGCTTGGTGGAGTATGGCTACACCTTC
TRBD1	.	TRBV18	TRBJ1-1	CASSLQGADTEAFF	TGTGCCAGCTCGTTACAGGGGGCGGACACTGAAGCTTTCTTT
.	.	TRBV24-1	TRBJ1-6	CATSAVSQGNSPLHF	TGTGCCACCAGTGCCGTCTCACAGGGTAATTCACCCCTCCACTTT
.	.	TRBV14	TRBJ2-2	CASSPQFTGELFF	TGTGCCAGCAGCCCCCAGTTCACCGGGGAGCTGTTTTTT
.	.	TRBV7-8	TRBJ2-3	CASSFGTSTDTQYF	TGTGCCAGCAGCTTTGGGACTAGCACAGATACGCAGTATTTT
.	.	TRBV6-6	TRBJ2-4	CASSYSRAVGKYF	TGTGCCAGCAGTTACTCGAGGGCGGTGGGGAAGTACTTC
TRBD1	.	TRBV12-5	TRBJ1-6	CASGRTGANSPLHF	TGTGCTAGTGGTAGGACAGGAGCAAATTCACCCCTCCACTTT
TRBD2	.	TRBV2	TRBJ2-1	CASGTSGGQDEQFF	TGTGCCAGCGGGACTAGCGGGGGGCAGGATGAGCAGTTCTTC
.	.	TRBV12-3/TRBV12-4	TRBJ2-7	CASSLDTVEQYF	TGTGCCAGCAGCCTCGACACCGTGGAGCAGTACTTC
.	few	TRBV5-1	TRBJ2-1	CASSLSRSDSHNEQFF	TGCGCCAGCAGCTTGAGTAGGTCGGACAGCCACAATGAGCAGTTCTTC
.	once	TRBV5-1	TRBJ2-7	CASSLRPRGYEQYF	TGCGCCAGCAGCTTGAGACCCAGGGGCTACGAGCAGTACTTC
.	once	TRBV12-3/TRBV12-4	TRBJ2-7	CASSFGSSYEQYF	TGTGCCAGCAGTTTCGGGAGCTCCTACGAGCAGTACTTC
TRBD2	.	TRBV2	TRBJ2-7	CASTGLLSYEQYF	TGTGCCAGCACGGGACTACTCTCCTACGAGCAGTACTTC
.	.	TRBV6-5	TRBJ1-6	CASSYSIQLNSPLHF	TGTGCCAGCAGTTATTCGATACAGCTTAATTCACCCCTCCACTTT
.	.	TRBV5-5	TRBJ1-2	CASSLGAGFNGYTF	TGTGCCAGCAGCTTGGGGGCAGGGTTTAACGGCTACACCTTC
.	.	TRBV4-1	TRBJ1-1	CASSQDTFGETEAFF	TGCGCCAGCAGCCAAGATACGTTCGGAGAAACTGAAGCTTTCTTT